The rows below give T cell receptor beta chains drawn from one sample of a study of blood T cells in healthy people across ages. MiXCR, applied by TCRdb to the 5' RACE reads, yields one record per CDR3 protein. The data show roughly 800,000 distinct CDR3 sequences, 58% seen once. The sample consisted of blood. These receptors came from a man younger than 40 in good health. Each CDR3 is given with its conserved first and last residue. Each record gives: J gene, clone size, D gene, V gene, CDR3 DNA, CDR3 protein. A D gene is named only where the DNA matches it firmly. The size field is filled for only some rows; it gives once, few, many or a size class.

j_gene: TRBJ2-7
abundance: .
d_gene: .
v_gene: TRBV6-1
CDR3nt: TGTGCCAGCATTAAACGAGCGGACGGATCCTACGAGCAGTACTTC
CDR3aa: CASIKRADGSYEQYF

j_gene: TRBJ1-6
abundance: few
d_gene: .
v_gene: TRBV7-4
CDR3nt: TGTGCCAGCAGCGGGCAAGGCGGCAGGAGCTCCTATAATTCACCCCTCCACTTT
CDR3aa: CASSGQGGRSSYNSPLHF

j_gene: TRBJ2-7
abundance: .
d_gene: TRBD1
v_gene: TRBV29-1
CDR3nt: TGCAGCGTTGAACTGACAGGGGGCACGGACGAGCAGTACTTC
CDR3aa: CSVELTGGTDEQYF

j_gene: TRBJ2-7
abundance: few
d_gene: TRBD1
v_gene: TRBV19
CDR3nt: TGTGCCAGTAGTGACGGGGACAGCGCGTACGAGCAGTACTTC
CDR3aa: CASSDGDSAYEQYF

j_gene: TRBJ2-3
abundance: .
d_gene: TRBD2
v_gene: TRBV20-1
CDR3nt: TGCAGTGCTAGCTATAGCGGGAGGGCAGATACGCAGTATTTT
CDR3aa: CSASYSGRADTQYF

j_gene: TRBJ2-7
abundance: .
d_gene: TRBD2
v_gene: TRBV30
CDR3nt: TGTGCCTGGAGCCGGGGGGGGTACGAGCAGTACTTC
CDR3aa: CAWSRGGYEQYF

j_gene: TRBJ2-5
abundance: .
d_gene: .
v_gene: TRBV27
CDR3nt: TGTGCCAGCAGTACCATTTCCCGGTTGACCCAGTACTTC
CDR3aa: CASSTISRLTQYF

j_gene: TRBJ2-5
abundance: once
d_gene: TRBD2
v_gene: TRBV5-1
CDR3nt: TGCGCCAGCTGTACCGGGGGGATCCAAGAGACCCAGTACTTC
CDR3aa: CASCTGGIQETQYF

j_gene: TRBJ2-1
abundance: .
d_gene: TRBD1
v_gene: TRBV20-1
CDR3nt: TGCAGTGCTCGGACCGGGACAGGGTCAAATGAGCAGTTCTTC
CDR3aa: CSARTGTGSNEQFF

j_gene: TRBJ1-1
abundance: few
d_gene: TRBD1
v_gene: TRBV29-1
CDR3nt: TGCAGCGTTGGGACAGGGTTGAGCACTGAAGCTTTCTTT
CDR3aa: CSVGTGLSTEAFF

j_gene: TRBJ2-1
abundance: few
d_gene: .
v_gene: TRBV7-9
CDR3nt: TGTGCCAGCAGCTCTGAAGCTGGGGGCGCCTACAATGAGCAGTTCTTC
CDR3aa: CASSSEAGGAYNEQFF